The present T cell receptor beta chain was sequenced within a study of CD8 T cells in ankylosing spondylitis (TCRdb year 2017). About the study as a whole: The study profiled T cell receptor beta repertoires in healthy donors and ankylosing spondylitis patients to find disease-linked TCR variants. The full study cohort comprised about 25 ankylosing spondylitis patients and 85 to 120 healthy donors. Peripheral blood was sampled, and synovial fluid was also collected from ankylosing spondylitis patients. Overall study outcomes, separate from this receptor: A TCR beta motif made up of several highly homologous amino acid variants appeared to be characteristic of blood from ankylosing spondylitis patients. Some of the motif variants had been reported before in the synovial fluid and blood of reactive arthritis patients, a finding that suggests common disease-initiation mechanisms. The disease-linked clones were reported to be significantly enriched in matched synovial fluid samples from ankylosing spondylitis patients. The disease-linked clones had a CD8+ phenotype and were found at relatively low frequencies in peripheral blood.

The CDR3 covers 14 residues, taking in both the cysteine and the phenylalanine. The CDR3 DNA has 42 bases and is translated from base 1. A distance of 16 bases separates the germline ends of V and J, which lose 3 bases and 5 bases respectively. CDR1 and CDR2, per the germline V gene (reference sequence), are DFQATT and SNEGSKA. In its sample, this clonotype was seen a few times. The antigen it binds to is not known. Base qualities are not recorded, but no much larger clone differs from it by a single base. The sequencing machine was an Illumina HiSeq 2500. Quantitative 5'-RACE with molecular barcodes was used to prepare TCR beta libraries. From the authors' description of their analysis: Disease-linked TCR variants were identified with a new computational method built on a probabilistic model of VDJ rearrangement. TCRdb trimmed the raw reads at Q25, called clones with MiXCR and kept productive beta chains. When rows share a CDR3 protein, they turn into one entry using the most common DNA and genes. Here the V and J calls rest on TCRdb's processing, not on the authors' analysis. This sample has about 750,000 distinct CDR3 sequences in its table, and under 20% of those were observed once. In total, the top ten clones hold around a fifth of the sample.

The TCR was taken from a male donor with ankylosing spondylitis. Recombination joined TRBV20-1 with TRBJ1-2; no D segment can be confidently identified. The source material was blood, either unsorted or a sorted T cell fraction (not recorded which). The DNA is as follows: TGCAGTGCTAGTAGGGTCTGGCAGCTTTATGGCTACACCTTC. This gives the protein CSASRVWQLYGYTF.